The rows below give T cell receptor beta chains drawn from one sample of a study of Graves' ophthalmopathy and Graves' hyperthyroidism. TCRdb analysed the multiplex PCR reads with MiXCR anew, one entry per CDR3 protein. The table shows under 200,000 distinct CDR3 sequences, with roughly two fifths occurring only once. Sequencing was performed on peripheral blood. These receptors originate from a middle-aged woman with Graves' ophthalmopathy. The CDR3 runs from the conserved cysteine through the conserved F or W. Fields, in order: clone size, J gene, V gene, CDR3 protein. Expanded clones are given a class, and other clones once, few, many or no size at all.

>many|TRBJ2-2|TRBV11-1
CASSSFVTGELFF
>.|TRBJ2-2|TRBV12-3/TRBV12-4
CASSLYGRRGGELFF
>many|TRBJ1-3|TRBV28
CASSPDRMSGNTIYF
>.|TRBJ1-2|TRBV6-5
CASSSPGVAYGYTF
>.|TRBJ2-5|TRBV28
CASSPRLADSGETQYF
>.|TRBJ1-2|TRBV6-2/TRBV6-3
CASSEDNLYGYTF
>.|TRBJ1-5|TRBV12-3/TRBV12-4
CASSQTGRNQPQHF
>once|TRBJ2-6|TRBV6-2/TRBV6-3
CASSYSKVLTF
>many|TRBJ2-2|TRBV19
CASRSVRRSPNTGELFF
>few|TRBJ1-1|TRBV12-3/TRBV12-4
CASSFHSPQGTEAFF
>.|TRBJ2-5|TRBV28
CASSPRLLRELLKKTQYF
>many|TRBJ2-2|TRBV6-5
CASSYTADTGELFF
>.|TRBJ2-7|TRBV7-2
CASSFRDTSYERYF
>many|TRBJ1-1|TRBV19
CASSILVTGGPNTEAFF
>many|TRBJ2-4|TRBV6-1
CASIGGAQRLIAKNIQYF
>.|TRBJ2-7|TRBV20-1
CSARDPGPYEQYF
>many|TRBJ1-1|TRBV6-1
CASRTQQVSQGEAFF
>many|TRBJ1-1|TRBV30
CAWSEGRRTEAFF
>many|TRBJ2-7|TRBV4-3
CASSQGTQSSYEQYF
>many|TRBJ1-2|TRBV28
CASSSGRPSLIYGYTF
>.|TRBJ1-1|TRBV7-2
CASSPRTGWATEAFF
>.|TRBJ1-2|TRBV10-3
CAISEGLEGYTF
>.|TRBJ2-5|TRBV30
CAWGSGRSGETQYF
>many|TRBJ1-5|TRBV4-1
CASSLTQYSNQPQHF
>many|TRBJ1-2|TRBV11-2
CASSPSGTNMGNYGYTF
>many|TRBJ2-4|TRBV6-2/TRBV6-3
CASSYTLTGKAKNIQYF
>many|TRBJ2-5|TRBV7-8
CASSLGVLQETQYF
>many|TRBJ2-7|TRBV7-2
CASSAWGGRYEQYF
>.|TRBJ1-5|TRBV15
CATSSERDSLEPQHF
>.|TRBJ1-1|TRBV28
CASSYTHRAAFF
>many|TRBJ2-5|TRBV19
CASRNLRDYTETQYF
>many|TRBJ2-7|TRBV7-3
CASSTSQGYEQYF
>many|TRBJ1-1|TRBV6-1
CASREDSTEAFF
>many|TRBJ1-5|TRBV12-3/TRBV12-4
CASSLLLDDQPQHF
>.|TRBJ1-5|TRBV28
CASSSGQQGRQPQHF
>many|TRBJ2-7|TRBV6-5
CASSLQGTRYEQYF
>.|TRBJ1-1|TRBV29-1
CSVDTGRNTEAFF
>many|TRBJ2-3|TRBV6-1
CASSPWQGSTDTQYF
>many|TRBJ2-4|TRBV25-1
CASSESSNKNIQYF
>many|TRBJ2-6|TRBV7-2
CASAGDSGANVLTF
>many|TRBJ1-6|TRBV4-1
CASRQGGSFYNSPLHF
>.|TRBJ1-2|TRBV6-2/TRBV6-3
CASSPAGQGFYGYTF
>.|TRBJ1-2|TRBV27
CATRQGDFYGYTF